This is a list of T cell receptor beta chains from one sample in a study of control samples from healthy donors and cancer patients. TCRdb keeps only in-frame clones here, not all; method: immunoSEQ multiplex PCR. The sample holds about 170,000 clones, 80% to 90% seen once. The sample consisted of blood. These TCRs come from a woman younger than 45 in good health. CDR3s include the opening cysteine and the closing phenylalanine or tryptophan. The D gene is left open where the match is weak. Not every row has a clone size; where given, it reads once, few, many or a size class.

TRBV20-1	-	TRBJ1-1	-	CSALLNTEAFF	TGCAGTGCTCTATTGAACACTGAAGCTTTCTTT
TRBV5-1	-	TRBJ1-1	-	CASSPDGTSGAFF	TGCGCCAGCAGCCCTGACGGGACAAGCGGAGCTTTCTTT
TRBV2	-	TRBJ1-2	TRBD1	CASEGQVKYGYTF	TGTGCCAGCGAGGGACAGGTTAAGTATGGCTACACCTTC
TRBV6-4	few	TRBJ2-1	-	CASSLGRDPYNEQFF	TGTGCCAGCAGTCTTGGGCGGGACCCCTACAATGAGCAGTTCTTC
TRBV24-1	-	TRBJ2-5	-	CATSDFGQGRETQYF	TGTGCCACCAGTGATTTTGGGCAGGGACGAGAGACCCAGTACTTC
TRBV7-2	-	TRBJ2-1	-	CASSLKSRVEQFF	TGTGCCAGCAGCCTTAAGAGCAGAGTAGAGCAGTTCTTC
TRBV19	-	TRBJ2-2	TRBD1	CASSTTGQPLNTGELFF	TGTGCCAGTAGTACGACGGGACAGCCACTAAACACCGGGGAGCTGTTTTTT
TRBV10-3	-	TRBJ1-5	-	CAISERGGGRRNQPQHF	TGTGCCATCAGTGAGAGAGGGGGGGGCCGACGCAATCAGCCCCAGCATTTT
TRBV19	-	TRBJ1-2	-	CASSIWTADYGYTF	TGTGCCAGTAGTATCTGGACAGCGGACTATGGCTACACCTTC
TRBV23-1	-	TRBJ1-6	-	CASSPKGFPLHF	TGCGCCAGCAGTCCTAAGGGGTTTCCCCTCCACTTT
TRBV19	-	TRBJ2-3	-	CASSIGTMITDTQYF	TGTGCCAGTAGTATCGGGACAATGATCACAGATACGCAGTATTTT
TRBV5-6	-	TRBJ2-7	-	CATGRRTSYEQYF	TGTGCCACGGGCAGACGGACTTCCTACGAGCAGTACTTC
TRBV14	-	TRBJ2-7	TRBD1	CASSRPGQGVYEQYF	TGTGCCAGCAGTCGCCCGGGACAGGGGGTTTACGAGCAGTACTTC
TRBV25-1	-	TRBJ2-3	TRBD2	CASSKGLAGPDTQYF	TGTGCCAGCAGTAAGGGACTAGCGGGGCCAGATACGCAGTATTTT
TRBV7-2	-	TRBJ2-1	-	CASSLEGRNEQFF	TGTGCCAGCAGCTTAGAGGGTCGAAATGAGCAGTTCTTC
TRBV19	-	TRBJ2-2	-	CASSIVRAPGELFF	TGTGCCAGTAGTATAGTCAGGGCCCCCGGGGAGCTGTTTTTT
TRBV9	few	TRBJ2-2	-	CASSVAWGTGELFF	TGTGCCAGCAGCGTAGCTTGGGGCACCGGGGAGCTGTTTTTT
TRBV6-1	-	TRBJ1-5	-	CASSEAGGGQPQHF	TGTGCCAGCAGTGAAGCCGGGGGGGGGCAGCCCCAGCATTTT
TRBV9	-	TRBJ1-1	-	CASSQTNTEAFF	TGTGCCAGCAGCCAGACAAACACTGAAGCTTTCTTT
TRBV27	-	TRBJ2-7	-	CASSLRGYYEQYF	TGTGCCAGCAGTTTAAGGGGGTACTACGAGCAGTACTTC
TRBV4-1	-	TRBJ2-1	-	CASSQEVASSYNEQFF	TGCGCCAGCAGCCAAGAGGTGGCTAGTTCCTACAATGAGCAGTTCTTC
TRBV28	-	TRBJ2-7	-	CASSFRGFGQYF	TGTGCCAGCAGTTTCAGAGGGTTTGGGCAGTACTTC
TRBV24-1	-	TRBJ2-1	-	CATSDPNRAEQFF	TGTGCCACCAGTGACCCAAACAGGGCTGAGCAGTTCTTC
TRBV10-3	few	TRBJ2-1	-	CARSNKGDGEQFF	TGTGCCCGGTCGAACAAGGGTGACGGTGAGCAGTTCTTC
TRBV13	few	TRBJ2-6	-	CASSLGAAGANVLTF	TGTGCCAGCAGCTTAGGGGCGGCTGGGGCCAACGTCCTGACTTTC
TRBV20-1	-	TRBJ2-3	TRBD2	CSASWTSGRTDTQYF	TGCAGTGCTAGTTGGACTAGCGGGAGGACAGATACGCAGTATTTT
TRBV3-1/TRBV3-2	-	TRBJ2-3	-	CASSQVGSPTDTQYF	TGTGCCAGCAGCCAAGTTGGTAGCCCCACAGATACGCAGTATTTT
TRBV2	-	TRBJ1-2	TRBD1	CASSEDRGYYGYTF	TGTGCCAGCAGTGAGGACAGGGGTTACTATGGCTACACCTTC
TRBV5-1	-	TRBJ2-2	-	CASSFRVGDTGELFF	TGCGCCAGCAGCTTCCGGGTCGGTGACACCGGGGAGCTGTTTTTT
TRBV6-5	-	TRBJ1-2	TRBD1	CASGRSGQNYGYTF	TGTGCCAGCGGCCGATCGGGACAGAACTATGGCTACACCTTC
TRBV7-9	-	TRBJ1-6	TRBD1	CASSPGGIDSPLHF	TGTGCCAGCAGCCCAGGGGGAATTGATTCACCCCTCCACTTT
TRBV11-2	-	TRBJ2-7	TRBD1	CASSLVPDRVGEQYF	TGTGCCAGCAGCTTAGTGCCTGACAGGGTTGGCGAGCAGTACTTC
TRBV18	once	TRBJ2-5	-	CASSPPPSGQETQYF	TGTGCCAGCTCACCACCTCCATCAGGGCAAGAGACCCAGTACTTC
TRBV28	once	TRBJ2-3	TRBD2	CASGWGSAGSTDTQYF	TGTGCCAGTGGGTGGGGGTCAGCGGGGAGCACAGATACGCAGTATTTT
TRBV5-6	once	TRBJ1-2	-	CASSLRQASYGYTF	TGTGCCAGCAGCTTGCGACAGGCCTCCTATGGCTACACCTTC
TRBV7-9	-	TRBJ1-1	-	CASSPGRHWNTEAFF	TGTGCCAGCAGCCCAGGGAGACATTGGAACACTGAAGCTTTCTTT
TRBV2	-	TRBJ2-3	-	CASSVEGGPDTQYF	TGTGCCAGCAGTGTGGAGGGGGGCCCAGATACGCAGTATTTT
TRBV4-2	-	TRBJ1-2	TRBD1	CASSQAGTVYGYTF	TGTGCCAGCAGCCAGGCGGGGACAGTCTATGGCTACACCTTC
TRBV10-1	-	TRBJ2-3	TRBD1	CASKSGQDTDTQYF	TGCGCCAGCAAGTCCGGACAGGACACAGATACGCAGTATTTT
TRBV7-2	-	TRBJ1-3	-	CASSLYTPGNTIYF	TGTGCCAGCAGCTTATACACGCCTGGAAACACCATATATTTT
TRBV12-3/TRBV12-4	-	TRBJ2-5	-	CASSLLAETQYF	TGTGCCAGCAGTTTATTGGCTGAGACCCAGTACTTC
TRBV6-5	-	TRBJ1-1	-	CASRGQERGTEAFF	TGTGCCAGCAGAGGCCAAGAAAGGGGAACTGAAGCTTTCTTT
TRBV2	-	TRBJ1-2	-	CASSAVSFNPDYGYTF	TGTGCCAGCAGTGCGGTCAGTTTTAACCCAGACTATGGCTACACCTTC
TRBV28	once	TRBJ1-2	TRBD1	CASSFRDRGRGYTF	TGTGCCAGCAGTTTCCGGGACAGGGGTCGGGGCTACACCTTC